These T cell receptor beta chains were read from a single sample in a study of OX40 agonist ivuxolimab in advanced cancers. Repertoires were generated with immunoSEQ multiplex PCR, while TCRdb's copy carries only in-frame clones and drops some. The sample has about 60,000 clones; nearly 95% are singletons. The source material was CD4+ or CD8+ T cells sorted from blood, sampled in a trial of the OX40 agonist ivuxolimab. The receptors stem from an adult with an advanced solid tumor such as melanoma, head and neck, liver or kidney cancer. CDR3s include the opening cysteine and the closing phenylalanine or tryptophan. The order of the fields is D gene, V gene, clone size, J gene, CDR3 protein, CDR3 DNA. A D gene is named only where the DNA matches it firmly. Clone size is not always given. Where it is, it says once, few, many or a class for expanded clones.

NA,TRBV25-1,NA,TRBJ2-3,CASSDLTATGPDTQYF,TGTGCCAGCAGTGATCTAACGGCGACGGGGCCAGATACGCAGTATTTT
NA,TRBV28,NA,TRBJ2-6,CASSGQVSSSGANVLTF,TGTGCCAGCAGTGGCCAGGTTTCCTCCTCTGGGGCCAACGTCCTGACTTTC
NA,TRBV19,NA,TRBJ2-7,CASSIEASEGYEQYF,TGTGCCAGTAGTATTGAGGCTAGCGAGGGCTACGAGCAGTACTTC
NA,TRBV6-5,NA,TRBJ1-4,CASSHKQGNEKLFF,TGTGCCAGCAGTCATAAACAGGGAAATGAAAAACTGTTTTTT
TRBD1,TRBV18,NA,TRBJ1-2,CASSPPTRQGGFFYGYTF,TGTGCCAGCTCACCACCCACAAGACAGGGAGGTTTTTTCTATGGCTACACCTTC
NA,TRBV6-5,NA,TRBJ2-7,CASSLHRDYEQYF,TGTGCCAGCAGTTTACACAGAGACTACGAGCAGTACTTC
NA,TRBV9,NA,TRBJ1-2,CASSVARSESYGYTF,TGTGCCAGCAGCGTAGCTAGGTCAGAGTCCTATGGCTACACCTTC
NA,TRBV19,NA,TRBJ2-1,CASRGNIDEQFF,TGTGCCAGTAGGGGGAATATCGATGAGCAGTTCTTC
NA,TRBV28,NA,TRBJ2-7,CASSPLGEQYF,TGTGCCAGCAGTCCCTTGGGGGAGCAGTACTTC
NA,TRBV27,NA,TRBJ1-2,CASSSLLAGIGYGYTF,TGTGCCAGCAGTTCGTTGTTGGCGGGAATAGGCTATGGCTACACCTTC
TRBD1,TRBV5-1,NA,TRBJ2-7,CASSTGQGYEQYF,TGCGCCAGCAGCACAGGACAGGGTTACGAGCAGTACTTC
TRBD2,TRBV28,NA,TRBJ2-5,CASSFRRGSPQYF,TGTGCCAGCAGTTTCCGACGCGGGAGCCCCCAGTACTTC
TRBD2,TRBV28,NA,TRBJ2-7,CASRSSGGSYEQYF,TGTGCCAGCAGGAGTAGCGGGGGCTCCTACGAGCAGTACTTC
TRBD1,TRBV7-8,once,TRBJ1-5,CASSLGGQGGQPQHF,TGTGCCAGCAGCTTAGGTGGACAGGGAGGACAGCCCCAGCATTTT
NA,TRBV28,NA,TRBJ2-5,CASSSTGQGRGETQYF,TGTGCCAGCAGCTCCACAGGCCAGGGGAGGGGGGAGACCCAGTACTTC
NA,TRBV27,NA,TRBJ1-2,CASSLWAGDNYGYTF,TGTGCCAGCAGTTTATGGGCAGGGGATAACTATGGCTACACCTTC
NA,TRBV28,NA,TRBJ1-2,CASSFQGILDGYTF,TGTGCCAGCAGTTTTCAGGGCATCCTAGATGGCTACACCTTC
NA,TRBV19,NA,TRBJ1-1,CASRRWAEAFF,TGTGCCAGTAGAAGATGGGCTGAAGCTTTCTTT
NA,TRBV29-1,NA,TRBJ1-2,CSVDYVGPRHGYTF,TGCAGCGTTGATTATGTAGGACCTCGCCATGGCTACACCTTC
TRBD2,TRBV5-8,NA,TRBJ2-3,CASSPSGSGTDTQYF,TGTGCCAGCAGCCCTAGCGGGTCCGGCACAGATACGCAGTATTTT
NA,TRBV11-2,NA,TRBJ2-3,CASSLGPDTQYF,TGTGCCAGCAGCTTGGGGCCAGATACGCAGTATTTT
NA,TRBV28,NA,TRBJ2-1,CASSGIGYNEQFF,TGTGCCAGCAGTGGAATAGGGTACAATGAGCAGTTCTTC
TRBD1,TRBV6-5,NA,TRBJ2-7,CASSYSLDRARYEQYF,TGTGCCAGCAGTTACTCACTGGACAGGGCCCGCTACGAGCAGTACTTC
TRBD1,TRBV7-2,NA,TRBJ1-5,CASSPGGSGSPQHF,TGTGCCAGCAGCCCAGGGGGCAGCGGCAGCCCCCAGCATTTT
NA,TRBV25-1,NA,TRBJ1-2,CASTSSYGYTF,TGTGCCAGCACCTCAAGCTATGGCTACACCTTC
NA,TRBV9,NA,TRBJ2-7,CASSVGDDHIRQYF,TGTGCCAGCAGCGTAGGAGACGACCACATAAGGCAGTACTTC
TRBD2,TRBV27,NA,TRBJ2-1,CASSPGTSGSNEQFF,TGTGCCAGCAGTCCAGGGACTAGCGGGAGCAATGAGCAGTTCTTC
TRBD1,TRBV7-9,NA,TRBJ1-2,CASSLETGYGYTF,TGTGCCAGCAGCTTAGAGACAGGGTACGGCTACACCTTC
TRBD2,TRBV6-5,once,TRBJ2-7,CASSYSGGGTYEQYF,TGTGCCAGCAGTTACTCAGGCGGGGGGACCTACGAGCAGTACTTC
NA,TRBV30,NA,TRBJ2-7,CAWSVGTYYEQYF,TGTGCCTGGAGTGTAGGGACATACTACGAGCAGTACTTC
NA,TRBV29-1,NA,TRBJ1-3,CSVEGTDSGNTIYF,TGCAGCGTTGAAGGAACAGACTCTGGAAACACCATATATTTT
TRBD1,TRBV4-3,NA,TRBJ2-1,CASSQAWTGGFQSGEQFF,TGCGCCAGCAGCCAAGCCTGGACAGGGGGTTTTCAAAGCGGTGAGCAGTTCTTC
TRBD2,TRBV9,NA,TRBJ2-1,CASSPDTGTSLGPYNEQFF,TGTGCCAGCAGCCCAGATACCGGGACTAGCCTGGGACCCTACAATGAGCAGTTCTTC
TRBD1,TRBV19,NA,TRBJ2-7,CASHPGTGVYEQYF,TGTGCCAGCCATCCCGGGACAGGAGTCTACGAGCAGTACTTC
NA,TRBV9,NA,TRBJ2-2,CASSGTGTTNTGELFF,TGTGCCAGCAGCGGAACGGGAACAACGAACACCGGGGAGCTGTTTTTT
TRBD1,TRBV11-1,NA,TRBJ2-5,CASSFGTGIQETQYF,TGTGCCAGCAGCTTCGGGACAGGAATTCAAGAGACCCAGTACTTC
NA,TRBV19,NA,TRBJ2-7,CATTPIPGAYEQYF,TGTGCCACGACGCCTATCCCAGGGGCCTACGAGCAGTACTTC
NA,TRBV28,NA,TRBJ2-1,CASSERAGKSSYNEQFF,TGTGCCAGCAGTGAACGGGCGGGGAAGAGCTCCTACAATGAGCAGTTCTTC
NA,TRBV28,few,TRBJ2-7,CASSSTGYEQYF,TGTGCCAGCAGTAGCACAGGGTACGAGCAGTACTTC